This TCR beta chain was profiled in a study of blood T cell repertoires in COVID-19. Study-level information: The United States, Italy and Spain were the sources of the acute and convalescent COVID-19 samples.

V lost 5 bases and J 0 bases, leaving 11 bases between the germline ends. The length of the CDR3 is 15 residues. The germline V gene has CDR1 MNHEY and CDR2 SVGAGI. Data came from immunoSEQ multiplex PCR; TCRdb stores just in-frame clones and leaves some out. The table has about 250,000 clones, around 87% seen once. Which cohort a participant joined came from the clinical history participants gave. This clonotype was obtained from a woman aged 50 to 65 who had recovered from COVID-19. The J gene is TRBJ1-3, the V gene TRBV6-5; a possible D gene is TRBD1 (6 bases). Specimen: PBMCs or T cells enriched from blood (not recorded which). The CDR3 sequence is CASSQDSNSGNTIYF. CDR3 coding DNA: TGTGCCAGCAGTCAGGACAGCAACTCTGGAAACACCATATATTTT.